Following are 13 T cell receptor beta chains from one sample sequenced in a study of blood T cell repertoires in COVID-19. Profiling relied on immunoSEQ multiplex PCR, and the TCRdb table lists in-frame clones only, not all of them. Of some 150,000 clones in the sample, 70% to 90% are singletons; the top ten hold 7% to 7.5%. The sequencing sample was made of peripheral blood. Every receptor here comes from a woman older than 75 in a cohort sampled during active or convalescent COVID-19.

V and J are TRBV4-1 and TRBJ2-5; the match to TRBD2 covers 10 bases. The CDR3 is made up of 20 amino acids. V shed 1 base, J shed 6 bases, and the junction held 20 bases outside the gene matches. Per germline, CDR1 MGHRA and CDR2 YSYEKL. DNA of the CDR3: TGCGCCAGCAGCCAAGGAGGTCGGGGGCTAGCGGGAGAAAGAGAAAAGACCCAGTACTTC. This sequence encodes CASSQGGRGLAGEREKTQYF.

The genes are TRBV6-5 and TRBJ1-1; 8 bases match TRBD1. Germline lookup yields CDR1 MNHEY and CDR2 SVGAGI. The CDR3 length is 16 residues. V trimming: 2 bases; J trimming: 4 bases; junction bases outside the gene matches: 9. As DNA, the CDR3 is TGTGCCAGCAGTTACGGGACAGGTTCAACCAGCACTGAAGCTTTCTTT. Protein: CASSYGTGSTSTEAFF.

The table lists this clone with a few counts. The V call is TRBV19, the J call TRBJ1-3; tentative D call: TRBD1 (5 bases). This CDR3 region has 14 residues. Per germline, CDR1 LNHDA and CDR2 SQIVND (reference sequence). V was trimmed by 4 bases and J by 2 bases, leaving 9 bases between them. The CDR3, as DNA: TGTGCCAGTAGTAGCAGGGATGCTGGAAACACCATATATTTT. This encodes CASSSRDAGNTIYF.

Here the CDR3 DNA reads TGTGCCAGCAGTAAGGGACAGGGCGGAGGCAATGAGCAGTTCTTC. It yields the protein CASSKGQGGGNEQFF. The chain combines TRBV27 with TRBJ2-1; TRBD1 aligns across 9 bases. The CDR3 length is 15 residues. Germline trimming cut 5 bases from V and 6 bases from J; bases unmatched to any gene: 8. Germline assignment: CDR1 MNHEY and CDR2 SMNVEV (reference sequence).

This chain links TRBV5-6 with TRBJ2-2, with 10 bases identical to TRBD2. Germline V gene data show CDR1 as SGHDT and CDR2 as YYEEEE. This CDR3 region has 17 residues. The trim removed 2 bases at V and 1 base at J, leaving 5 bases unmatched. The CDR3 sequence: CASSFETSGRNTGELFF. The CDR3 nucleotides read TGTGCCAGCAGCTTCGAGACTAGCGGGCGGAACACCGGGGAGCTGTTTTTT.

The V gene is TRBV19, the J gene TRBJ1-2; maybe TRBD1 (6 bases). Germline loops: CDR1 LNHDA, CDR2 SQIVND (reference sequence). Trimming took off 3 bases at V and 2 bases at J, with 7 bases between the two ends. The CDR3 totals 13 residues. The CDR3 coding sequence is TGTGCCAGTAGTATGACAGGAAACTATGGCTACACCTTC. Protein: CASSMTGNYGYTF. The full variable domain, in which reference TRBV19 and TRBJ1-2 provide the parts outside the CDR3, is DGGITQSPKYLFRKEGQNVTLSCEQNLNHDAMYWYRQDPGQGLRLIYYSQIVNDFQKGDIAEGYSVSREKKESFPLTVTSAQKNPTAFYLCASSMTGNYGYTFGSGTRLTVV.

This clone was detected once. The rearrangement joins TRBV10-2 to TRBJ2-7, with D unresolved. The CDR3 runs to 12 residues. Trimming shortened V by 5 bases and J by 4 bases, and 9 bases separated the two germline ends. CDR1 WSHSY and CDR2 SAAADI come from the germline V gene. In DNA form, the CDR3 reads TGCGCCAGCAGTTTAGACGGGTACGAGCAGTACGTC. It codes for CASSLDGYEQYV.

The chain couples TRBV29-1 to TRBJ2-3, with 9 bases matching TRBD2. The V and J ends lost 5 bases and 6 bases, in that order; junction bases with no gene match: 6. CDR1 and CDR2 (germline): SQVTM, ANQGSEA. The CDR3 is made up of 13 amino acids. The CDR3, as DNA: TGCAGCGTTAGCGGGAGGAAGTCGGATACGCAGTATTTT. Translated, it gives CSVSGRKSDTQYF.

This chain links TRBV3-1 (or the pseudogene TRBV3-2) with TRBJ2-1; D may be TRBD1 (7 bases). V lost 0 bases and J lost 4, with 25 bases in between. The length of the CDR3 is 20 residues. The germline gives CDR1 LGHDT, CDR2 YNNKEL (reference sequence). In DNA, the CDR3 is TGTGCCAGCAGCCAAGAACTGGAGGGGGCCCGGGACAGCGAATACAATGAGCAGTTCTTC. As protein: CASSQELEGARDSEYNEQFF.

This clone appeared once. The rearrangement joins TRBV5-1 to TRBJ1-1; 8 bases match TRBD1. This CDR3 has 16 amino acids. Looked up from germline, CDR1 is SGHRS and CDR2 is YFSETQ. The V gene end was trimmed by 0 bases and the J gene end by 1 base; junction bases not matched to a gene: 5. The CDR3 spells CASSLDRGLRNTEAFF. CDR3 nucleotide sequence: TGCGCCAGCAGCTTGGACAGGGGGTTAAGGAACACTGAAGCTTTCTTT.

The chain has TRBV19 and TRBJ2-3; possible D gene TRBD2, 5 bases. V was shortened by 0 bases and J by 4 bases, with 8 bases between the two germline ends. In germline, CDR1 is LNHDA, CDR2 SQIVND (reference sequence). The CDR3 consists of 14 residues. CDR3 in DNA: TGTGCCAGTAGTATAGAGGGGAGAGCAGATACGCAGTATTTT. Translation: CASSIEGRADTQYF.

The chain carries TRBV28 and TRBJ2-1, with 13 bases lining up with TRBD2. CDR1 and CDR2 from the germline V gene are MDHEN and SYDVKM. This CDR3 is 15 amino acids long. With V trimmed by 6 bases and J by 5 bases, 4 bases remained unmatched. Here the CDR3 DNA reads TGTGCCAGCAGAAAACTAGCGGGGGGGCACAATGAGCAGTTCTTC. Amino acid sequence: CASRKLAGGHNEQFF.

The rearrangement uses TRBV18 and TRBJ1-3; D remains ambiguous. Trimming pared 5 bases from V and 0 bases from J, leaving 8 bases between. The CDR3 has 14 residues. Germline V gene data show CDR1 as KGHSH and CDR2 as LQKENI. The CDR3 loop is CASSDSLSGNTIYF. The CDR3 DNA reads TGTGCCAGCTCAGACTCCCTCTCTGGAAACACCATATATTTT.